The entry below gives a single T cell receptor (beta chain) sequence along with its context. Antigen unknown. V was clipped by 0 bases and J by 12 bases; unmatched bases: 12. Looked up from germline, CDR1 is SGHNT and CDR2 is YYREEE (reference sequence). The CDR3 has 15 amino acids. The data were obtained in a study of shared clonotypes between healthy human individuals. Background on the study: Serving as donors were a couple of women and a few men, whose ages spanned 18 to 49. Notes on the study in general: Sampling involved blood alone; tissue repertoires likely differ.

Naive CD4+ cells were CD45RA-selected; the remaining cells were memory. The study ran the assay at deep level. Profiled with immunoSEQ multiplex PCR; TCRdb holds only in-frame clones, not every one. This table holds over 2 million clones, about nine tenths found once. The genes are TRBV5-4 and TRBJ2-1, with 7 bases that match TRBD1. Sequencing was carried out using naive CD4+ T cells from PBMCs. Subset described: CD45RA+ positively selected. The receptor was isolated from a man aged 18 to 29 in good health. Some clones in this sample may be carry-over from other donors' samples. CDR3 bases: TGTGCCAGCAGCTTGGGACAGGGCCCTGAAGTAGGGCAGTTCTTC. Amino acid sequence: CASSLGQGPEVGQFF.